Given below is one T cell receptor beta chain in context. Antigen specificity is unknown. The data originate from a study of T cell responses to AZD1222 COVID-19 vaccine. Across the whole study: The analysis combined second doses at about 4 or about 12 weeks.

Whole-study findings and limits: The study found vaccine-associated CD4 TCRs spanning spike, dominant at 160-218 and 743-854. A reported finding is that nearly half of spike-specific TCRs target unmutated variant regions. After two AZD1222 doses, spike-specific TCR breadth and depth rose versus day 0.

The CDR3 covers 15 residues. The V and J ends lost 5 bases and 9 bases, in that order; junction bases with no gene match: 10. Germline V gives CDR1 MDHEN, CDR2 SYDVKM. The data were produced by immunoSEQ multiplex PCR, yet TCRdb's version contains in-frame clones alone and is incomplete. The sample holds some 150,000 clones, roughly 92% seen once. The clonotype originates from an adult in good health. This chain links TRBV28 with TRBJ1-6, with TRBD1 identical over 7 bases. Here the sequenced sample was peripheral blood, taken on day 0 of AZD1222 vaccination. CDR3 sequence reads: CASSRTGPVGSPLHF. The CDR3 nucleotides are TGTGCCAGCAGTAGGACAGGCCCTGTAGGTTCACCCCTCCACTTT.